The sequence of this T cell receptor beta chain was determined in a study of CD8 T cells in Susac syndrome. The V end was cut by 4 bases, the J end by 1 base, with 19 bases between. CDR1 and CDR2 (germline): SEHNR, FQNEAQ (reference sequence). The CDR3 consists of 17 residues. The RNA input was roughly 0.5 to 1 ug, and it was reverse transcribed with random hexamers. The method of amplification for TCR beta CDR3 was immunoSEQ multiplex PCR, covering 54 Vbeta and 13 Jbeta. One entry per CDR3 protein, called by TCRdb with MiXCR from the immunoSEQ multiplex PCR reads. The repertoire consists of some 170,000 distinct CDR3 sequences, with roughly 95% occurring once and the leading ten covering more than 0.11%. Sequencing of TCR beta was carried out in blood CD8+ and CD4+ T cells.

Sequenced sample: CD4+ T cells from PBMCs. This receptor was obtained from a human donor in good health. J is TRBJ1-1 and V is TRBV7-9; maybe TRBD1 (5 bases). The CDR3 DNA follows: TGTGCCAGCAGCTCCCGAACCCGACAGTCTAAGAACACTGAAGCTTTCTTT. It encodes CASSSRTRQSKNTEAFF.